A selection of T cell receptor beta chains follows, all from one sample in a study of PD-L1 blockade in urothelial cancer. Profiled with immunoSEQ multiplex PCR; TCRdb holds only in-frame clones, not every one. The sample lists 20,000 to 25,000 clones; 90% to 95% were seen once. The starting material was PBMCs, obtained around atezolizumab (anti-PD-L1) treatment. The source is a woman aged 60-75 years with urothelial cancer. The CDR3 runs from the conserved cysteine through the conserved F or W. The D gene is left open where the match is weak. Expanded clones are given a class, and other clones once, few, many or no size at all.

size	V	J	length	D	CDR3	DNA
-	TRBV19	TRBJ1-4	16	-	CASSMGVGALAEKLFF	TGTGCCAGTAGTATGGGTGTGGGGGCTCTCGCCGAAAAACTGTTTTTT
few	TRBV6-4	TRBJ2-5	15	TRBD2	CASSEFCGRQETQYF	TGTGCCAGCAGTGAGTTTTGCGGGAGGCAAGAGACCCAGTACTTC
-	TRBV10-3	TRBJ2-1	15	TRBD2	CAISEVLAGEKEQFF	TGTGCCATCAGTGAGGTATTAGCGGGAGAAAAAGAGCAGTTCTTC
-	TRBV11-3	TRBJ2-2	14	-	CASSLYSNTGELFF	TGTGCCAGCAGCTTATACAGTAACACCGGGGAGCTGTTTTTT
-	TRBV6-1	TRBJ2-1	14	-	CASSEIGRRNEQFF	TGTGCCAGCAGTGAAATCGGGAGACGCAATGAGCAGTTCTTC
once	TRBV7-6	TRBJ2-2	16	-	CASSAPTGTNTGELFF	TGTGCCAGCAGCGCGCCGACAGGAACGAACACCGGGGAGCTGTTTTTT
once	TRBV7-3	TRBJ1-4	13	-	CASSPAGGEKLFF	TGTGCCAGCAGCCCTGCGGGGGGGGAAAAACTGTTTTTT
-	TRBV7-6	TRBJ2-3	13	-	CASSLAPGDTQYF	TGTGCCAGCAGCTTAGCGCCGGGAGATACGCAGTATTTT
-	TRBV5-1	TRBJ2-5	15	TRBD1	CASSFATGLEETQYF	TGCGCCAGCAGCTTTGCGACAGGGTTGGAGGAGACCCAGTACTTC
-	TRBV7-9	TRBJ2-3	15	-	CASSLVRSGTDTQYF	TGTGCCAGCAGCTTAGTCCGGTCGGGTACAGATACGCAGTATTTT
-	TRBV28	TRBJ2-7	15	-	CASSLTAGARYEQYF	TGTGCCAGCAGTTTGACGGCAGGGGCCCGTTACGAGCAGTACTTC
-	TRBV7-9	TRBJ1-3	14	-	CASRPQGSGNTIYF	TGTGCCAGCAGACCACAGGGATCTGGAAACACCATATATTTT
-	TRBV14	TRBJ1-1	14	-	CASSQDDSIGKAFF	TGTGCCAGCAGCCAAGATGACTCCATCGGAAAGGCTTTCTTT
-	TRBV5-1	TRBJ2-7	17	TRBD2	CASSLLGTSGSVDEQYF	TGCGCCAGCAGCTTGCTTGGGACTAGCGGGAGTGTAGACGAGCAGTACTTC
-	TRBV6-1	TRBJ2-3	12	TRBD2	CASRASGSTQYF	TGTGCCAGCCGTGCTAGCGGGAGTACGCAGTATTTT
-	TRBV7-9	TRBJ1-2	14	-	CASSWIMGADGYTF	TGTGCCAGCAGCTGGATAATGGGGGCGGATGGCTACACCTTC
-	TRBV9	TRBJ2-5	12	-	CASSRGGETQYF	TGTGCCAGCAGCAGAGGAGGAGAGACCCAGTACTTC
-	TRBV5-6	TRBJ2-3	17	-	CASSLQLPQGSTDTQYF	TGTGCCAGCAGCCTCCAACTCCCCCAGGGGAGCACAGATACGCAGTATTTT
-	TRBV18	TRBJ2-7	14	TRBD1	CASRSGQGDYEQYF	TGTGCCAGCCGTTCGGGACAGGGGGACTACGAGCAGTACTTC
-	TRBV13	TRBJ1-4	17	-	CASSLGFRGAGGEKLFF	TGTGCCAGCAGCTTAGGGTTTCGGGGGGCGGGAGGGGAAAAACTGTTTTTT
-	TRBV7-9	TRBJ2-7	14	TRBD2	CASSLTSGSHEQYF	TGTGCCAGCAGCTTGACTAGCGGGAGCCACGAGCAGTACTTC
-	TRBV27	TRBJ2-1	15	TRBD1	CASSLGTGAYNEQFF	TGTGCCAGCAGTTTAGGGACAGGGGCGTACAATGAGCAGTTCTTC
-	TRBV18	TRBJ2-7	17	-	CASSPRPGWRSSYEQYF	TGTGCCAGCTCACCACGTCCGGGCTGGAGGAGCTCCTACGAGCAGTACTTC
-	TRBV7-2	TRBJ2-2	16	TRBD2	CASSLALLAGSGELFF	TGTGCCAGCAGCTTAGCCCTACTAGCGGGCTCCGGGGAGCTGTTTTTT
-	TRBV18	TRBJ2-3	13	-	CASSPPSEATQYF	TGTGCCAGCTCACCACCTTCGGAGGCTACGCAGTATTTT
-	TRBV12-5	TRBJ1-2	13	TRBD1	CASGTGGSLGYTF	TGTGCTAGTGGGACAGGGGGCAGTTTGGGCTACACCTTC
-	TRBV15	TRBJ2-2	15	TRBD1	CVTRTGRLGAGELFF	TGTGTCACGAGGACAGGGCGATTGGGGGCCGGGGAGCTGTTTTTT
-	TRBV5-8	TRBJ2-2	12	-	CASIAYTGELFF	TGTGCCAGCATCGCGTACACCGGGGAGCTGTTTTTT
-	TRBV9	TRBJ2-7	15	TRBD1	CASSVGQGAFTEQYF	TGTGCCAGCAGCGTAGGACAGGGGGCTTTTACCGAGCAGTACTTC
-	TRBV5-4	TRBJ2-5	16	TRBD2	CASSLAASGGEETQYF	TGTGCCAGCAGCTTGGCGGCTAGCGGGGGGGAAGAGACCCAGTACTTC
once	TRBV11-2	TRBJ2-1	18	TRBD2	CASSLDRGGGPRENEQFF	TGTGCCAGCAGCTTAGACCGGGGGGGAGGGCCTAGGGAGAATGAGCAGTTCTTC
-	TRBV20-1	TRBJ1-6	11	-	CTRTGGSPLHF	TGCACCCGGACGGGGGGTTCACCCCTCCACTTT
-	TRBV6-1	TRBJ2-2	15	TRBD2	CASSWAGVRTGELFF	TGTGCCAGCAGTTGGGCGGGAGTGAGGACCGGGGAGCTGTTTTTT
-	TRBV5-1	TRBJ1-1	14	TRBD1	CASSMTGANTEAFF	TGCGCCAGCAGCATGACAGGGGCTAACACTGAAGCTTTCTTT
-	TRBV18	TRBJ2-7	15	-	CASSAAGAGSYEQYF	TGTGCCAGCTCGGCAGCCGGCGCGGGGTCCTACGAGCAGTACTTC
-	TRBV4-2	TRBJ2-2	17	TRBD2	CASSQVVAGGVTGELFF	TGTGCCAGCAGCCAAGTCGTAGCGGGGGGTGTCACCGGGGAGCTGTTTTTT
-	TRBV19	TRBJ1-1	15	-	CASTPIRGSSTEAFF	TGTGCCAGTACCCCCATCCGAGGGTCAAGCACTGAAGCTTTCTTT